The clone carrying this TCR beta chain was found a few times. Its cognate antigen is unknown. TCRdb ran MiXCR on the reads and lists one entry per CDR3 protein. Found here are hundreds of thousands of distinct CDR3 sequences, roughly a third of them singletons; the top ten hold roughly a sixth. This specimen belongs to a study of T cell repertoires in cytomegalovirus infection. Study as a whole: Use of recently identified HLA-C-restricted and well-studied HLA-B-restricted CMV epitopes was part of the study. Signatures in public TCR beta sequences pointed to both CMV infection and matching HLA type.

Study-wide results and caveats: In two of eight donors, the top clonotype was HLA-C-restricted CMV-specific.

The TCR sequence derives from a human donor in good health (CMV status not recorded). Some clones in this sample may be carry-over from other donors' samples. The sequenced sample was cultured PBMCs, obtained from culture after CMV antigen stimulation.

In DNA form, the CDR3 reads TGTGCCTGCACGACAGGGAATAGCAATCAGCCCCAGCATTTT. Protein sequence: CACTTGNSNQPQHF. This chain joins TRBV30 and TRBJ1-5; TRBD1 matches at 7 bases. The CDR3 length is 14 residues. CDR1 is GTSNPN and CDR2 is SVGIG in the germline V gene (reference sequence). V was pared by 6 bases and J by 0 bases, with 5 bases of the junction left unmatched.